This TCR beta chain was documented in a study of blood T cell repertoires in COVID-19. Profiled with immunoSEQ multiplex PCR; TCRdb holds only in-frame clones, not every one. The data hold 80,000 to 95,000 clones, with over 75% observed a single time. The V end was cut by 5 bases, the J end by 0 bases, with 12 bases between. The length of the CDR3 is 14 residues. Germline CDR1 is GTSNPN and CDR2 is SVGIG (reference sequence). This clonotype was sampled from a human donor in a cohort sampled during active COVID-19. The V and J genes are TRBV30 and TRBJ2-3; TRBD1 might be the D (5 bases). The sequenced sample consisted of peripheral blood. CDR3 in amino acids: CAWYRTPSTDTQYF. The CDR3 coding sequence is TGTGCCTGGTACAGGACACCGAGCACAGATACGCAGTATTTT.